Following are 19 T cell receptor beta chains from one sample sequenced in a study of T-cell memory formation after mild COVID-19. TCRdb ran MiXCR on the 5' RACE reads and lists one entry per CDR3 protein. The data contain hundreds of thousands of distinct CDR3 sequences, more than 15% of them singletons. Sequencing used PBMCs or a T cell subset sorted from them (not recorded which). Receptors were obtained from a young man who had mild COVID-19 (a few samples of this study predate the infection). Cell type and time point are not known.

This clonotype came up a few times. V gene TRBV4-1 combines with J gene TRBJ1-2, with D perhaps TRBD1 (5 bases). The V and J ends lost 2 bases and 6 bases respectively, with 22 bases between them. Germline V gene lookup returns CDR1 MGHRA and CDR2 YSYEKL. The CDR3 covers 17 residues. CDR3 sequence (DNA): TGCGCCAGCAGCCAATCCGAGGGGTTGGGCCCGGCCCATGGCTACACCTTC. It is translated as CASSQSEGLGPAHGYTF.

This chain joins TRBV7-2 and TRBJ1-2; D not certain. Per germline, CDR1 SGHTA and CDR2 FQGNSA. V was cut by 1 base and J by 4 bases, with 13 bases left in between. This CDR3 has 15 amino acids. Here the CDR3 DNA reads TGTGCCAGCAGCTTAGGTAACAGAGTATTCTATGGCTACACCTTC. Protein sequence: CASSLGNRVFYGYTF.

Only a few counts were recorded for this clonotype. The chain employs TRBV5-4 and TRBJ1-2; no clear D. The CDR3 runs to 13 residues. V dropped 3 bases and J dropped 13 bases, with 19 bases sitting between them. Per the germline V gene, CDR1 is SGHNT and CDR2 is YYREEE (reference sequence). The CDR3 region is CASSSTEFAMSTF. Written as DNA, the CDR3 is TGTGCCAGCAGCTCTACGGAATTCGCTATGAGCACCTTC.

This sequence joins TRBV12-3 or TRBV12-4 and TRBJ2-3; 7 bases fit TRBD1. The CDR3 extends over 14 amino acids. Germline trimming cut 7 bases from V and 0 bases from J; bases unmatched to any gene: 4. CDR3 in amino acids: CASTSTGSTDTQYF. The CDR3, as DNA: TGTGCCAGCACCTCGACAGGGAGCACAGATACGCAGTATTTT.

This clonotype was seen at least ten times. The chain links TRBV7-3 to TRBJ2-1; D gene uncertain. The CDR3 spans 11 residues. CDR1 is SGHTA, CDR2 FQGTGA, per germline. V shed 5 bases and J shed 10 bases, with 9 bases lying between them. The CDR3 here is CASSLGAEQFF. DNA of the CDR3: TGTGCCAGCAGCCTGGGCGCCGAGCAGTTCTTC.

This clonotype was found a few times. The chain employs TRBV23-1 and TRBJ2-7; D possibly corresponds to TRBD2 (7 bases). TRBV23-1 carries the ORF label, with uncertain function. The V end lost 9 bases, the J end lost 5 bases, and 14 bases lay between the germline ends. This CDR3 spans 12 amino acids. The CDR3 spells CARRGRFHEQYV. The CDR3 DNA sequence: TGCGCCAGGCGGGGGCGCTTCCACGAGCAGTACGTC.

This clonotype was observed at least ten times. The chain uses TRBV5-1 and TRBJ2-7; 13 bases line up with TRBD2. The CDR3 is made up of 15 amino acids. The V gene end was trimmed by 2 bases and the J gene end by 2 bases; junction bases not matched to a gene: 1. Germline CDR1 SGHRS, CDR2 YFSETQ. CDR3 bases: TGCGCCAGCAGCTTAGGACTAGCGGGGGCCTACGAGCAGTACGTC. Its translation: CASSLGLAGAYEQYV.

The rearrangement joins TRBV15 to TRBJ1-5; possibly TRBD1 for D (5 bases). Germline loops: CDR1 LNHNV, CDR2 YYDKDF (reference sequence). This CDR3 contains 14 residues. With 1 base removed from V and 2 bases from J, the gap between germline ends came to 6 bases. CDR3 nucleotides: TGTGCCACCAGCAGAGGAGGGGGCAATCAGCCCCAGCATTTT. This encodes CATSRGGGNQPQHF.

The V gene is TRBV7-2, the J gene TRBJ2-7; no clear D gene. Germline CDR1 is SGHTA and CDR2 is FQGNSA. The CDR3 sequence is 12 residues long. Trimming removed 2 bases at V and 4 bases at J, with 6 bases between. In DNA, the CDR3 is TGTGCCAGCAGCTTACTCATATACGAGCAGTACTTC. It yields the protein CASSLLIYEQYF.

A few counts support this clonotype. The chain carries TRBV7-8 and TRBJ2-5; D not resolved. CDR1 is SGHVS and CDR2 is FQNEAQ in the germline V gene. This CDR3 has 18 residues. With 3 bases removed from V and 0 bases from J, the gap between germline ends came to 20 bases. CDR3 coding DNA: TGTGCCAGCAGCTTTGGTCCCCCGGCGGAGTTTTACCAAGAGACCCAGTACTTC. Protein sequence: CASSFGPPAEFYQETQYF.

The chain links TRBV20-1 to TRBJ2-7; D call uncertain. Trimming pared 4 bases from V and 1 base from J, leaving 8 bases between. From germline, CDR1 is DFQATT and CDR2 SNEGSKA (reference sequence). The CDR3 loop spans 12 amino acids. The CDR3 DNA follows: TGCAGTGCTACCGGTCCTTCCTACGAGCAGTACTTC. Translation gives CSATGPSYEQYF.

The chain combines TRBV28 with TRBJ2-3; D is tentatively TRBD1 or TRBD2 (5 bases each). Germline V gives CDR1 MDHEN, CDR2 SYDVKM. V was trimmed by 2 bases and J by 6 bases, leaving 9 bases between them. CDR3 length: 13 residues. CDR3 in DNA: TGTGCCAGCAGTTTAGGGGACCCTGATACGCAGTATTTT. Translated, it gives CASSLGDPDTQYF.

The chain employs TRBV7-7 and TRBJ1-3; 8 nucleotides line up with TRBD1. The CDR3 contains 15 residues. Trimming at V came to 1 base and at J to 4 bases, leaving 3 bases not matched to a gene. The germline CDR1 and CDR2 sequences are SSHAT and FNYEAQ (reference sequence). The CDR3 region is CASSLGGTGGNTIYF. CDR3 sequence (DNA): TGTGCCAGCAGCTTAGGCGGGACAGGAGGAAACACCATATATTTT. Variable domain in full (rest from reference TRBV7-7 and TRBJ1-3): GAGVSQSPRYKVTKRGQDVTLRCDPISSHATLYWYQQALGQGPEFLTYFNYEAQPDKSGLPSDRFSAERPEGSISTLTIQRTEQRDSAMYRCASSLGGTGGNTIYFGEGSWLTVV.

Many counts were recorded for this clonotype. This chain uses TRBV4-1 with TRBJ2-3; tentative D call: TRBD2 (6 bases). Looked up from germline, CDR1 is MGHRA and CDR2 is YSYEKL. Trimming took off 6 bases at V and 3 bases at J, with 13 bases between the two ends. The CDR3 has 14 residues. CDR3 nucleotides: TGCGCCAGCAGTCCCTTGGAGGGAACAGATACGCAGTATTTT. Protein: CASSPLEGTDTQYF.

There are many counts of this clonotype. The CDR3 nucleotides read TGCGCCAGCAGCTTGGCCCGAAGGGGGGATGGCTACACCTTC. This encodes CASSLARRGDGYTF. V is TRBV5-1 and J is TRBJ1-2; D is possibly TRBD1 (6 bases). CDR3 length: 14 residues. Trimming took 0 bases from V and 6 from J, leaving 12 bases between them. Germline V gene sequence: CDR1 SGHRS, CDR2 YFSETQ.

The chain links TRBV29-1 to TRBJ2-1, with unresolved D. Germline CDR1 SQVTM, CDR2 ANQGSEA. Trimming shortened V by 5 bases and J by 8 bases, and 13 bases separated the two germline ends. The CDR3 has 12 residues. This chain's CDR3 is CSVRSLFDEQFF. DNA for the CDR3: TGCAGCGTTCGCAGTCTCTTCGATGAGCAGTTCTTC.

The chain recombines TRBV27 with TRBJ2-1; D possibly corresponds to TRBD2 (5 bases). V was trimmed by 9 bases and J by 8 bases, leaving 20 bases between them. This CDR3 has 14 residues. Germline V gene data show CDR1 as MNHEY and CDR2 as SMNVEV (reference sequence). The CDR3 loop is CARGWPGSVDEQFF. The CDR3 DNA reads as TGTGCCAGGGGTTGGCCGGGTAGCGTGGATGAGCAGTTCTTC.

The chain has TRBV27 and TRBJ1-5; D is ambiguous. V lost 2 bases and J lost 2, with 7 bases in between. This CDR3 spans 14 amino acids. Looked up from germline, CDR1 is MNHEY and CDR2 is SMNVEV (reference sequence). CDR3 sequence (DNA): TGTGCCAGCAGTTTAGGTCCGGGCAATCAGCCCCAGCATTTT. Translating gives CASSLGPGNQPQHF.

The CDR3 loop is CASRLAGGPGTGELFF. The CDR3 nucleotides are TGTGCCAGCAGACTAGCGGGGGGGCCCGGCACCGGGGAGCTGTTTTTT. The chain uses TRBV7-2 and TRBJ2-2; 13 bases fit TRBD2. Germline CDR1 and CDR2: SGHTA and FQGNSA. The CDR3 is 16 residues long. V shed 6 bases and J 4 bases; nucleotides not matched to a gene: 5.